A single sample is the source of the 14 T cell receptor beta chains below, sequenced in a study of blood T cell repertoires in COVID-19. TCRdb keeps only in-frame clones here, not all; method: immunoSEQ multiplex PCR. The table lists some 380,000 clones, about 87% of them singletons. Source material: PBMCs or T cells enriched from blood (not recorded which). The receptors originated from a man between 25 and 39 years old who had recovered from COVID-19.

The CDR3 is CSVGDRGRDGYTF. DNA of the CDR3: TGCAGCGTTGGGGACAGGGGGCGAGATGGCTACACCTTC. The chain is built from TRBV29-1 and TRBJ1-2, with 12 nucleotides matching TRBD1. Unmatched junction bases numbered 3, after V lost 4 bases and J lost 6 bases. Germline V gives CDR1 SQVTM, CDR2 ANQGSEA. The CDR3 runs to 13 residues.

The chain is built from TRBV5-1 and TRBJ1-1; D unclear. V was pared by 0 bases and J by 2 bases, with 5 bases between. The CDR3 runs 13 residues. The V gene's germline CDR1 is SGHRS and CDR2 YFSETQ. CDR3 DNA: TGCGCCAGCAGCTTGGACAGTAACACTGAAGCTTTCTTT. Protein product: CASSLDSNTEAFF.

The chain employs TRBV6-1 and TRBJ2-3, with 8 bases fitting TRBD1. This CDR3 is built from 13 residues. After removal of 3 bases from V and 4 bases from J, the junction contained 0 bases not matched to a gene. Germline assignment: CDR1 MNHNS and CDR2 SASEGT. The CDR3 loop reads CASSDRGPDTQYF. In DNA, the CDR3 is TGTGCCAGCAGTGACAGGGGGCCAGATACGCAGTATTTT.

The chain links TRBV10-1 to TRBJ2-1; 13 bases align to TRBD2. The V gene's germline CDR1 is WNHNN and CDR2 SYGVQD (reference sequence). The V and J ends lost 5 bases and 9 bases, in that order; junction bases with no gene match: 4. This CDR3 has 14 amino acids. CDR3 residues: CASSSLAGGLEQFF. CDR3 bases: TGCGCCAGCAGTTCACTAGCGGGGGGGCTTGAGCAGTTCTTC.

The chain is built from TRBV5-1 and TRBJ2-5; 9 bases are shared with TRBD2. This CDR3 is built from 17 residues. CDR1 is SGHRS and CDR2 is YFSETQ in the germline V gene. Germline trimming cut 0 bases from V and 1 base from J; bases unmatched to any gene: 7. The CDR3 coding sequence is TGCGCCAGCAGCTTGGACACCGTGACTAGCGGCCAAGAGACCCAGTACTTC. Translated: CASSLDTVTSGQETQYF.

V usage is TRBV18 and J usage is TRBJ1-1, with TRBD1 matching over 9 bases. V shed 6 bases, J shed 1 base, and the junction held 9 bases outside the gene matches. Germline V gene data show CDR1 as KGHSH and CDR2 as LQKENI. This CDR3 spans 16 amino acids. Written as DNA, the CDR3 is TGTGCCAGCTCCCGGGGACAGGGATCTTCGAACACTGAAGCTTTCTTT. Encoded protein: CASSRGQGSSNTEAFF.

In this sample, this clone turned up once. The DNA for the CDR3 is TGCGCCAGCAGCCCTTTAGGAGCCGGGTACGGGTTCTTC. Translation: CASSPLGAGYGFF. The chain links TRBV5-1 to TRBJ2-1; no firm D call. Germline CDR1 is SGHRS and CDR2 is YFSETQ. Trimming shortened V by 4 bases and J by 15 bases, and 20 bases separated the two germline ends. The CDR3 runs to 13 residues.

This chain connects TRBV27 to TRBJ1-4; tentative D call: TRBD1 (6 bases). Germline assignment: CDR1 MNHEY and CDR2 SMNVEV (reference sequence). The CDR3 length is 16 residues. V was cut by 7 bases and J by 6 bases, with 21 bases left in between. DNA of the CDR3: TGTGCCAGCAAAAACGGAGAGGGGGGGAATTATGAAAAACTGTTTTTT. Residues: CASKNGEGGNYEKLFF.

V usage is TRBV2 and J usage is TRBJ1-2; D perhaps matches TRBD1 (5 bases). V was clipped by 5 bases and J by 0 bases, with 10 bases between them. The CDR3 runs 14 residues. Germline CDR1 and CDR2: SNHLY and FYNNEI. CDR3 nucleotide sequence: TGTGCCAGCAGTCCCGGGGGTACTAACTATGGCTACACCTTC. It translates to CASSPGGTNYGYTF.

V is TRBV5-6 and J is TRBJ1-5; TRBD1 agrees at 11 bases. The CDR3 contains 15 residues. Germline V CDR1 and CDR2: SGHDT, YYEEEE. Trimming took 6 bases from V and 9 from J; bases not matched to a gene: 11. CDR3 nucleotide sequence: TGTGCCAGCAACCCGGACAGGGGGCCGGGGGGGCCCCAGCATTTT. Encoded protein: CASNPDRGPGGPQHF.

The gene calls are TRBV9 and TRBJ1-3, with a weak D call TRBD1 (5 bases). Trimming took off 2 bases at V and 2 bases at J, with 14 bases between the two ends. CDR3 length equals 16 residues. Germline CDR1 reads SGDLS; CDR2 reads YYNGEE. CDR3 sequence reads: CASSVSGQITGNTIYF. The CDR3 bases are TGTGCCAGCAGCGTCTCTGGACAAATTACTGGAAACACCATATATTTT.

The CDR3 bases are TGTGCCAGCAGTAGGGGGGGCGGCAATCAGCCCCAGCATTTT. Encoded protein: CASSRGGGNQPQHF. V gene TRBV6-2 or TRBV6-3 combines with J gene TRBJ1-5; D perhaps matches TRBD1 (6 bases). V dropped 5 bases and J dropped 2 bases, with 10 bases sitting between them. From germline, CDR1 is MNHEY and CDR2 SVGEGT. The CDR3 is 14 residues long.

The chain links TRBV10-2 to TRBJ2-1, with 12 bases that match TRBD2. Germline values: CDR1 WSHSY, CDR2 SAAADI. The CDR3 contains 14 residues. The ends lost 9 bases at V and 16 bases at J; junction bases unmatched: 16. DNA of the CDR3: TGCGCCAGTCAGAACCTTGGACTAGCGGGATTCGGATTCTTC. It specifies CASQNLGLAGFGFF.

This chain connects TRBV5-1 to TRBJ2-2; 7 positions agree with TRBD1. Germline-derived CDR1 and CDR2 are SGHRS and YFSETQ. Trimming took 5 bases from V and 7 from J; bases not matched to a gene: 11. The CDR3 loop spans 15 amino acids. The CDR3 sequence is CASSSGQSVYGELFF. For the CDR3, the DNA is TGCGCCAGCAGTTCGGGACAGAGCGTTTACGGGGAGCTGTTTTTT.